This entry describes one T cell receptor beta chain. The antigen is unknown. This CDR3 is 13 amino acids long. V dropped 4 bases and J dropped 6 bases, with 11 bases sitting between them. Germline CDR1 is MDHEN and CDR2 is SYDVKM. Naive CD8 cells lacked CD45RO and underwent positive selection for CCR7, leaving out terminally differentiated effector memory CD45RA+ cells. Everyone who donated was a Caucasian adult who lived in Nashville, Tennessee. The data were produced by immunoSEQ multiplex PCR, yet TCRdb's version contains in-frame clones alone and is incomplete. The data show about 2,200,000 clones, with roughly 91% seen just once and about 1.8% held by the top ten. These data come from a study of shared clonotypes between healthy human individuals. Findings of the study overall: Among donors, sharing of clonotypes was expected to be affected by sequencing depth.

The specimen was naive CD8+ T cells from PBMCs. The clonotype originates from a man aged 18 to 30 in good health. Some clones in this sample may be carry-over from other donors' samples. The chain uses TRBV28 and TRBJ2-3; no definite D call. In DNA form, the CDR3 reads TGTGCCAGCAGTTACTCGGGTTTTGATACGCAGTATTTT. This sequence encodes CASSYSGFDTQYF.